These 24 T cell receptor beta chains share one sample of origin, sequenced in a study of technical replicates of blood from a handful of donors (dated by TCRdb to about 2017). Libraries were made using the immunoSEQ multiplex PCR assay. TCRdb re-hosts the immuneACCESS table, in-frame sequences only. Its copies lack some clones; in the studies checked, an unresolved V gene accounts for under half of them, and the cause for the rest is not known. Counted in this sample were fewer than 90,000 clones; around 94% of them appeared once. The ten largest clones take up about 0.26% of the sample. The source material was T cells isolated from PBMCs. These receptors all come from a human donor in good health.

The chain couples TRBV28 to TRBJ2-3; 8 nucleotides agree with TRBD2. J lost 1 base, V lost 8 bases, and 8 bases had no gene match. The CDR3 runs 15 residues. Germline CDR1 is MDHEN and CDR2 is SYDVKM. The CDR3 here is CASSGGSVGTDTQYF. The CDR3 bases are TGTGCCAGCTCGGGAGGGTCGGTGGGCACAGATACGCAGTATTTT.

The chain recombines TRBV29-1 with TRBJ1-5; possibly TRBD1 for D (6 bases). Between the trimmed V and J ends, which lost 4 bases and 3 bases, there was a span of 10 bases. The CDR3 is 13 amino acids. Germline V gene data show CDR1 as SQVTM and CDR2 as ANQGSEA. The CDR3 protein is CSVATGSNQPQHF. The CDR3 DNA sequence: TGCAGCGTTGCGACAGGCTCCAATCAGCCCCAGCATTTT.

V gene TRBV27 combines with J gene TRBJ2-3, with a possible D match to TRBD2 (5 bases). Germline CDR1 reads MNHEY; CDR2 reads SMNVEV (reference sequence). Deletions cut 4 bases from V and 2 bases from J, with 13 bases between. The CDR3 contains 15 residues. The CDR3 DNA reads TGTGCCAGCAGTTCCCCGGGAAGATTCACAGATACGCAGTATTTT. Translated: CASSSPGRFTDTQYF.

This clone came up once. This sequence joins TRBV20-1 and TRBJ2-7, with a possible D match to TRBD1 (7 bases). Looked up from germline, CDR1 is DFQATT and CDR2 is SNEGSKA (reference sequence). This CDR3 region has 11 residues. Deletions cut 5 bases from V and 7 bases from J, with 12 bases between. The CDR3 reads CSAPQGREQYF. The CDR3 nucleotides are TGCAGTGCTCCACAGGGGAGGGAGCAGTACTTC.

The CDR3 spells CASSVGQGLGVNTEAFF. CDR3 coding DNA: TGTGCCAGCAGCGTAGGACAAGGTTTAGGGGTGAACACTGAAGCTTTCTTT. V is TRBV9 and J is TRBJ1-1, with D perhaps matching TRBD1 (5 bases). Per the germline V gene, CDR1 is SGDLS and CDR2 is YYNGEE. V lost 0 bases to trimming and J lost 0 bases, with 15 bases between them. The CDR3 contains 17 residues.

The rearrangement uses TRBV29-1 and TRBJ2-2; tentative D call: TRBD1 (5 bases). Germline CDR1 and CDR2: SQVTM and ANQGSEA. The CDR3 runs to 13 residues. Trimming left V 3 bases short and J 4 bases short, with 9 bases between. The chain's CDR3 is CSVDPGPTGELFF. CDR3 bases: TGCAGCGTTGACCCAGGGCCCACCGGGGAGCTGTTTTTT.

This clone was seen just once. The rearrangement joins TRBV5-6 to TRBJ2-1, with D possibly TRBD1 on 6 matching bases. The ends were cut back, 0 bases at V and 5 bases at J, with 9 bases in the middle. The CDR3 has 14 residues. The germline gives CDR1 SGHDT, CDR2 YYEEEE. CDR3 sequence: CASSLARGHNEQFF. The DNA for the CDR3 is TGTGCCAGCAGCTTGGCCAGGGGCCACAATGAGCAGTTCTTC. The whole variable domain, filled in from reference TRBV5-6 and TRBJ2-1, reads DAGVTQSPTHLIKTRGQQVTLRCSPKSGHDTVSWYQQALGQGPQFIFQYYEEEERQRGNFPDRFSGHQFPNYSSELNVNALLLGDSALYLCASSLARGHNEQFFGPGTRLTVL.

The J gene is TRBJ1-1, the V gene TRBV4-1; maybe TRBD1 (5 bases). V lost 1 base and J 4 bases, leaving 13 bases between the germline ends. The CDR3 extends over 15 amino acids. The V gene's germline CDR1 is MGHRA and CDR2 YSYEKL. The CDR3 nucleotides are TGCGCCAGCAGCCAAGTCCCGGGGGACGGCACTGAAGCTTTCTTT. Residues: CASSQVPGDGTEAFF.

The gene calls are TRBV28 and TRBJ1-2, with TRBD1 as a possible D gene (5 bases). This CDR3 region has 16 residues. Between the trimmed V and J ends, which lost 4 bases and 4 bases, there was a span of 19 bases. Per germline, CDR1 MDHEN and CDR2 SYDVKM. CDR3 amino acids: CASSYVFGAGSYGYTF. In nucleotides, the CDR3 is TGTGCCAGCAGTTACGTTTTTGGGGCAGGAAGCTATGGCTACACCTTC.

V usage is TRBV6-1 and J usage is TRBJ2-7, with D possibly being TRBD1 (5 bases). The CDR3 is 13 amino acids. In germline, CDR1 is MNHNS, CDR2 SASEGT. Deletions cut 9 bases from V and 2 bases from J, with 14 bases between. The CDR3 DNA sequence: TGTGCCAGTGGACAAAACCCGACCTACGAGCAGTACTTC. Protein product: CASGQNPTYEQYF.

The count of this clone is one. V gene TRBV6-1 combines with J gene TRBJ1-4; maybe TRBD1 (5 bases). Germline CDR1 is MNHNS and CDR2 is SASEGT. V was pared by 6 bases and J by 2 bases, with 13 bases between. The CDR3 is 15 residues long. The CDR3 reads CASRPRQLTNEKLFF. The CDR3 coding sequence is TGTGCCAGCAGGCCCCGACAGCTCACTAATGAAAAACTGTTTTTT.

The chain links TRBV29-1 to TRBJ2-1; TRBD1 matches 9 bases. V lost 8 bases, J lost 7 bases, and 9 bases stayed unmatched. The germline V gene encodes CDR1 SQVTM and CDR2 ANQGSEA. The length of the CDR3 is 13 residues. This chain's CDR3 is CSIGTGLLNEQFF. The CDR3, as DNA: TGCAGCATAGGGACAGGGCTTTTGAATGAGCAGTTCTTC.

The chain employs TRBV4-1 and TRBJ2-7, with TRBD1 matching 8 bases. The J segment lost 5 bases and the V segment lost 1 base, leaving 7 bases of the junction unmatched. CDR3 size: 15 residues. Per germline, CDR1 MGHRA and CDR2 YSYEKL. The CDR3 region is CASSQVYPGGNEQYF. The CDR3 DNA reads as TGCGCCAGCAGCCAAGTGTATCCAGGGGGCAACGAGCAGTACTTC.

The chain has TRBV7-9 and TRBJ1-5; D is uncertain. This CDR3 spans 14 amino acids. Looked up from germline, CDR1 is SEHNR and CDR2 is FQNEAQ (reference sequence). CDR3: CAHEEAGSNQPQHF. The CDR3 bases are TGTGCGCACGAGGAGGCCGGAAGCAATCAGCCCCAGCATTTT.

V is TRBV15 and J is TRBJ2-5; 9 bases map to TRBD1. The V gene end was trimmed by 7 bases and the J gene end by 5 bases; junction bases not matched to a gene: 8. Germline V gene lookup returns CDR1 LNHNV and CDR2 YYDKDF (reference sequence). The CDR3 contains 14 residues. CDR3 residues: CATNAGQGRETQYF. The CDR3 DNA is TGTGCCACCAACGCGGGACAGGGACGCGAGACCCAGTACTTC.

The chain carries TRBV11-2 and TRBJ1-1, with 8 positions matching TRBD1. V dropped 3 bases and J dropped 6; count of bases not matched to a gene: 6. Germline lookup yields CDR1 SGHAT and CDR2 FQNNGV. The CDR3 covers 14 residues. As DNA, the CDR3 is TGTGCCAGCAGCTTCTACCAGGGGGCCTCTGAAGCTTTCTTT. Amino acids: CASSFYQGASEAFF.

The chain has TRBV4-1 and TRBJ1-2; D unresolved. The germline V gene encodes CDR1 MGHRA and CDR2 YSYEKL. V was clipped by 1 base and J by 4 bases, with 10 bases between them. The CDR3 covers 14 residues. CDR3 residues: CASSQATEFYGYTF. Written as DNA, the CDR3 is TGCGCCAGCAGCCAAGCAACAGAGTTCTATGGCTACACCTTC.

V and J are TRBV7-9 and TRBJ2-7; 7 bases are a match to TRBD1. J lost 4 bases, V lost 0 bases, and 9 bases had no gene match. CDR1 and CDR2 from the germline V gene are SEHNR and FQNEAQ (reference sequence). This CDR3 is 16 amino acids long. The CDR3 loop reads CASSLAPGQTSYEQYF. The CDR3, as DNA: TGTGCCAGCAGCTTAGCCCCGGGACAGACCAGTTACGAGCAGTACTTC.

The rearrangement links TRBV2 to TRBJ1-5; 7 bases agree with TRBD1. V shed 5 bases and J 0 bases; nucleotides not matched to a gene: 4. The CDR3 covers 15 residues. Germline CDR1 SNHLY, CDR2 FYNNEI. The CDR3 loop is CASSFRQGSNQPQHF. The CDR3, as DNA: TGTGCCAGCAGTTTTCGACAGGGTAGCAATCAGCCCCAGCATTTT.

V is TRBV4-1 and J is TRBJ1-2; D is ambiguous. Germline CDR1 reads MGHRA; CDR2 reads YSYEKL. The ends were cut back, 2 bases at V and 5 bases at J, with 9 bases in the middle. This CDR3 region has 13 residues. CDR3 in DNA: TGCGCCAGCAGCCAAAGCACGAAGTATGGCTACACCTTC. It yields the protein CASSQSTKYGYTF.

This chain connects TRBV6-5 to TRBJ1-5, with D possibly being TRBD1 (5 bases). The ends were cut back, 6 bases at V and 6 bases at J, with 18 bases in the middle. The CDR3 sequence is 15 residues long. CDR1 MNHEY and CDR2 SVGAGI come from the germline V gene. This CDR3 is CASSITGGSGQPQHF. The CDR3, as DNA: TGTGCCAGCAGCATTACGGGGGGGTCGGGTCAGCCCCAGCATTTT.

The chain employs TRBV12-5 and TRBJ2-7; 7 positions agree with TRBD1. J gave up 2 bases and V 6 bases, and 13 bases lay outside the gene matches. The CDR3 extends over 16 amino acids. Germline V gene lookup returns CDR1 LGHNT and CDR2 FRNRAP. Here the CDR3 DNA reads TGTGCTAGTGGCTCGGGACAGCCTTACTTGACCTACGAGCAGTACTTC. This sequence encodes CASGSGQPYLTYEQYF.

The gene calls are TRBV6-1 and TRBJ2-7; TRBD1 agrees at 7 bases. Germline CDR1 and CDR2: MNHNS and SASEGT. The CDR3 loop spans 12 amino acids. Losses at the gene ends were 7 bases for V and 5 bases for J; bases not matched to a gene: 5. CDR3 bases: TGTGCCAGCAAGACAGGGACGAACGAGCAGTACTTC. This translates into CASKTGTNEQYF.

This rearrangement joins TRBV15 to TRBJ1-4; D unclear. The germline CDR1 and CDR2 sequences are LNHNV and YYDKDF (reference sequence). Between the trimmed V and J ends, which lost 5 bases and 8 bases, there was a span of 15 bases. The CDR3 runs 14 residues. The CDR3 DNA reads as TGTGCCACCAGCTCAAGGAGACCTACCGAAAAACTGTTTTTT. It yields the protein CATSSRRPTEKLFF.